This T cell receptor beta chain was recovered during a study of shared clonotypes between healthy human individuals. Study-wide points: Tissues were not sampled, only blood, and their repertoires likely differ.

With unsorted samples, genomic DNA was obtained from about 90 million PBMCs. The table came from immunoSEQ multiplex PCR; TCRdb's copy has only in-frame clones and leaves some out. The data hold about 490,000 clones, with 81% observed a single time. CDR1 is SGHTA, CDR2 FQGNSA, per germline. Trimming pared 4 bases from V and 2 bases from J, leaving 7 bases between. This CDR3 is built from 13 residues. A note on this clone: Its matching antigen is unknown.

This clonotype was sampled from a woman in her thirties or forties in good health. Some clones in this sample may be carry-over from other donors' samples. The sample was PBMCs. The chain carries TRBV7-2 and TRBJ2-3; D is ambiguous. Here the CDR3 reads CASSSPHTDTQYF. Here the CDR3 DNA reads TGTGCCAGCAGCTCCCCCCACACAGATACGCAGTATTTT.